These T cell receptor beta chains were read from a single sample in a study of blood T cell repertoires in COVID-19. Measured with immunoSEQ multiplex PCR; TCRdb has only the in-frame clones, and not every one. The sample contains roughly 380,000 clones, more than 70% of which appear only once. The specimen sequenced was PBMCs or T cells enriched from blood (not recorded which). The receptors stem from a man aged 25 to 40 who had recovered from COVID-19. Each CDR3 is given with its conserved first and last residue. Each record gives: clone size, J gene, V gene, D gene, CDR3 protein, CDR3 DNA. The D gene is left open where the match is weak. Part of the rows lack a size; the others show once, few, many or a class for expanded clones.

once | TRBJ2-1 | TRBV2 | TRBD1 | CASSEILVVGGDEQFF | TGTGCCAGCAGTGAAATTCTGGTAGTAGGGGGCGATGAGCAGTTCTTC
NA | TRBJ1-4 | TRBV30 | NA | CAWSTRGEKLFF | TGTGCCTGGAGTACAAGAGGGGAAAAACTGTTTTTT
NA | TRBJ2-7 | TRBV20-1 | TRBD2 | CSTPGGYEQYF | TGCAGTACCCCGGGGGGGTACGAGCAGTACTTC
NA | TRBJ1-1 | TRBV11-2 | TRBD1 | CASKDRKNTEAFF | TGTGCCAGCAAGGACAGGAAAAACACTGAAGCTTTCTTT
NA | TRBJ2-7 | TRBV11-2 | TRBD1 | CASSLIRTGGREQYF | TGTGCCAGCAGCTTAATAAGGACAGGGGGACGGGAGCAGTACTTC
NA | TRBJ1-1 | TRBV28 | TRBD1 | CASSTGAGNTEAFF | TGTGCCAGCAGTACAGGGGCGGGAAACACTGAAGCTTTCTTT
once | TRBJ1-6 | TRBV3-1/TRBV3-2 | TRBD1 | CASSQGQEMSPLHF | TGTGCCAGCAGCCAGGGACAGGAGATGTCACCCCTCCACTTT
NA | TRBJ1-1 | TRBV14 | NA | CASSPTSTNTEAFF | TGTGCCAGCAGCCCCACGAGTACGAACACTGAAGCTTTCTTT
NA | TRBJ2-5 | TRBV7-2 | NA | CASSRGGKETQYF | TGTGCCAGCAGCCGCGGAGGGAAAGAGACCCAGTACTTC
once | TRBJ1-5 | TRBV12-3/TRBV12-4 | NA | CASSPQVGYQHF | TGTGCCAGCAGTCCCCAGGTGGGTTACCAGCATTTT
NA | TRBJ2-3 | TRBV4-1 | NA | CASSQGVSSTDTQYF | TGCGCCAGCAGCCAAGGTGTCTCTAGCACAGATACGCAGTATTTT
NA | TRBJ1-2 | TRBV10-3 | NA | CAISVPAGAPYGYTF | TGTGCCATCAGTGTTCCGGCAGGGGCGCCTTATGGCTACACCTTC
NA | TRBJ1-2 | TRBV30 | NA | CAWSVLSGPCSF | TGTGCCTGGAGTGTACTGTCAGGGCCCTGCTCCTTC
NA | TRBJ2-7 | TRBV19 | NA | CASSKDRLYEQYF | TGTGCCAGTAGTAAGGACAGACTCTACGAGCAGTACTTC
NA | TRBJ2-1 | TRBV9 | TRBD2 | CASSATSRNEQFF | TGTGCCAGCAGCGCGACTAGCAGGAATGAGCAGTTCTTC
NA | TRBJ2-1 | TRBV9 | NA | CASSVEGMLRNEQFF | TGTGCCAGCAGCGTAGAGGGGATGCTGAGGAATGAGCAGTTCTTC
NA | TRBJ1-1 | TRBV5-8 | TRBD1 | CASSSGQGDTEAFF | TGTGCCAGCAGCTCCGGACAGGGGGACACTGAAGCTTTCTTT
NA | TRBJ2-7 | TRBV5-1 | TRBD1 | CASSFTGQGALHEQYF | TGCGCCAGCAGCTTTACAGGGCAGGGGGCTCTACACGAGCAGTACTTC
NA | TRBJ1-2 | TRBV19 | NA | CASSIGLINYGYTF | TGTGCCAGTAGTATCGGGTTGATCAACTATGGCTACACCTTC
once | TRBJ2-7 | TRBV12-3/TRBV12-4 | NA | CASSAEIYEQYF | TGTGCCAGCAGTGCCGAGATCTACGAGCAGTACTTC
NA | TRBJ1-6 | TRBV7-9 | NA | CASRPTGVTNSPLHF | TGTGCCAGCAGGCCCACCGGGGTAACTAATTCACCCCTCCACTTT
NA | TRBJ2-1 | TRBV15 | TRBD2 | CATSVQLASGSNEQFF | TGTGCCACCAGCGTACAACTAGCGTCTGGATCCAATGAGCAGTTCTTC